These T cell receptor beta chains were read from a single sample in a study of cytomegalovirus exposure and HLA in healthy donors. TCRdb keeps only in-frame clones here, not all; method: immunoSEQ multiplex PCR. The sample lists tens of thousands of clones, around 10% occurring once. The sample comprised PBMCs. The receptors come from a man aged 60 to 69 in good health and CMV-seropositive. CDR3s include the opening cysteine and the closing phenylalanine or tryptophan. A D gene is named only where the DNA matches it firmly. Clone size is shown for a subset of rows, as once, few, many or a class of expanded clone.

>few|TRBJ1-5|TRBV6-1|NA
CASSERGGNQPQHF
TGTGCCAGCAGTGAAAGAGGAGGCAATCAGCCCCAGCATTTT
>NA|TRBJ2-1|TRBV7-6|TRBD2
CASSSTPPGLADNEQFF
TGTGCCAGCAGCTCCACCCCTCCGGGACTAGCGGACAATGAGCAGTTCTTC
>NA|TRBJ2-1|TRBV11-2|NA
CASSLLVLSSYNEQFF
TGTGCCAGCAGCCTACTTGTACTAAGCTCCTACAATGAGCAGTTCTTC
>NA|TRBJ2-1|TRBV30|TRBD2
CAWSQGVAGVYNEQFF
TGTGCCTGGAGCCAAGGAGTAGCGGGAGTCTACAATGAGCAGTTCTTC
>NA|TRBJ1-4|TRBV30|TRBD1
CAWSVRAGQGAIEKLFF
TGTGCCTGGAGTGTAAGGGCCGGTCAGGGGGCAATTGAAAAACTGTTTTTT
>NA|TRBJ1-2|TRBV29-1|TRBD1
CSVDGQGHGYTF
TGCAGCGTGGACGGACAGGGCCATGGCTACACCTTC
>few|TRBJ1-1|TRBV7-8|TRBD1
CASSPRQGTTEAFF
TGTGCCAGCAGCCCGAGACAGGGCACCACTGAAGCTTTCTTT
>few|TRBJ2-1|TRBV5-1|NA
CASSRGALINEQFF
TGCGCCAGCAGCCGGGGGGCCCTTATAAATGAGCAGTTCTTC
>NA|TRBJ1-2|TRBV5-6|TRBD1
CASSPGTVPSYGYTF
TGTGCCAGCAGCCCCGGGACAGTTCCCTCGTATGGCTACACCTTC
>few|TRBJ2-1|TRBV4-2|NA
CASSLYPGANEQFF
TGTGCCAGCAGCCTATACCCAGGTGCCAATGAGCAGTTCTTC
>NA|TRBJ2-1|TRBV7-8|TRBD1
CASSLATGLYNEQFF
TGTGCCAGCAGCTTAGCGACAGGGTTGTACAATGAGCAGTTCTTC
>few|TRBJ2-3|TRBV5-1|TRBD2
CASSLAGRGSDTQYF
TGCGCCAGCAGCTTGGCCGGGAGGGGATCAGATACGCAGTATTTT
>NA|TRBJ2-3|TRBV9|NA
CASSEGGLTDTQYF
TGTGCCAGCAGCGAGGGGGGGCTCACAGATACGCAGTATTTT
>NA|TRBJ2-5|TRBV29-1|TRBD2
CSVEWVAGGMGTQYF
TGCAGCGTTGAGTGGGTAGCGGGAGGGATGGGGACCCAGTACTTC
>NA|TRBJ1-5|TRBV7-8|NA
CASSFGSGADQPQHF
TGTGCCAGCAGCTTCGGGTCAGGGGCGGATCAGCCCCAGCATTTT
>NA|TRBJ1-1|TRBV25-1|TRBD1
CASSQTGSGTEAFF
TGTGCCAGCAGTCAGACAGGGTCGGGGACTGAAGCTTTCTTT
>NA|TRBJ1-1|TRBV14|NA
CASSQDRRVAAEAFF
TGTGCCAGCAGCCAAGATAGGAGGGTTGCGGCTGAAGCTTTCTTT
>few|TRBJ2-7|TRBV7-9|TRBD2
CASSHNSGSSYEQYF
TGTGCCAGCAGCCACAACAGCGGGAGCTCCTACGAGCAGTACTTC
>NA|TRBJ2-1|TRBV5-1|NA
CASSLIGGSSYNEQFF
TGCGCCAGCAGCTTAATTGGAGGGAGCTCCTACAATGAGCAGTTCTTC
>few|TRBJ2-5|TRBV2|NA
CASAGPGETQYF
TGTGCCAGCGCGGGCCCCGGGGAGACCCAGTACTTC
>NA|TRBJ2-2|TRBV19|TRBD2
CASSFSGRAGTGELFF
TGTGCCAGTAGTTTTAGCGGGAGGGCAGGCACCGGGGAGCTGTTTTTT
>NA|TRBJ1-4|TRBV19|NA
CASSIRGNEKLFF
TGTGCCAGTAGTATTAGGGGGAATGAAAAACTGTTTTTT
>few|TRBJ2-7|TRBV4-1|NA
CASSQYLGGAVSYEQYF
TGCGCCAGCAGCCAATATTTAGGGGGGGCGGTATCCTACGAGCAGTACTTC
>few|TRBJ2-4|TRBV5-1|NA
CASSRNPGLSSGNIQYF
TGCGCCAGCAGCAGAAATCCGGGACTTTCGTCCGGCAACATTCAGTACTTC
>NA|TRBJ1-1|TRBV2|NA
CASTRRGATEAFF
TGTGCCAGCACACGACGGGGGGCAACTGAAGCTTTCTTT
>few|TRBJ1-5|TRBV27|TRBD1
CASSALGQDQPQHF
TGTGCCAGCAGCGCCCTGGGACAGGATCAGCCCCAGCATTTT
>NA|TRBJ1-2|TRBV29-1|NA
CSVVSYGYTF
TGCAGCGTTGTCAGCTATGGCTACACCTTC
>NA|TRBJ2-3|TRBV6-5|TRBD1
CASSYRRQGSTDTQYF
TGTGCCAGCAGTTACCGACGACAGGGAAGCACAGATACGCAGTATTTT
>few|TRBJ2-3|TRBV5-8|TRBD2
CASRLGGTDTQYF
TGTGCCAGCCGCCTCGGGGGGACAGATACGCAGTATTTT
>NA|TRBJ2-7|TRBV7-2|TRBD1
CASSLALVPGGHEQYF
TGTGCCAGCAGCTTAGCGCTAGTCCCAGGGGGACACGAGCAGTACTTC
>few|TRBJ2-7|TRBV28|TRBD1
CASRGGTGGPYEQYF
TGTGCCAGCAGGGGAGGGACAGGGGGACCCTACGAGCAGTACTTC
>few|TRBJ1-1|TRBV4-2|NA
CASSPQGVETEAFF
TGTGCCAGCAGCCCACAGGGCGTTGAGACTGAAGCTTTCTTT
>few|TRBJ1-1|TRBV4-1|NA
CASSQPATRNTEAFF
TGCGCCAGCAGCCAACCGGCGACACGGAACACTGAAGCTTTCTTT
>few|TRBJ2-2|TRBV5-6|NA
CASSLITSTGELFF
TGTGCCAGCAGCTTGATCACCAGCACCGGGGAGCTGTTTTTT
>few|TRBJ2-7|TRBV30|TRBD2
CAWKQGLAGYEQYF
TGTGCCTGGAAACAGGGACTAGCGGGCTACGAGCAGTACTTC
>NA|TRBJ1-5|TRBV30|NA
CAWRGASNQPQHF
TGTGCCTGGAGAGGGGCTAGCAATCAGCCCCAGCATTTT
>few|TRBJ1-1|TRBV4-2|NA
CASSQAAGVDTEAFF
TGTGCCAGCAGCCAAGCTGCGGGTGTGGACACTGAAGCTTTCTTT
>NA|TRBJ2-5|TRBV4-1|NA
CASSHSGQGGFQENQYF
TGCGCCAGCAGCCACTCTGGACAGGGAGGGTTCCAAGAGAACCAGTACTTC
>few|TRBJ1-6|TRBV2|TRBD1
CASISGQGHSPLHF
TGTGCCAGCATCTCGGGACAGGGCCATTCACCCCTACACTTT
>NA|TRBJ1-3|TRBV10-3|NA
CAIRNQPGVTGNTIYF
TGTGCCATCAGAAACCAACCAGGGGTAACTGGAAACACCATATATTTT
>NA|TRBJ2-7|TRBV19|TRBD1
CASSRQGADIYEQYF
TGTGCCAGTAGTAGACAGGGGGCCGACATCTACGAGCAGTACTTC
>NA|TRBJ2-1|TRBV5-1|TRBD2
CASSSALADSYNEQFF
TGCGCCAGCAGCTCGGCCCTAGCGGACTCCTACAATGAGCAGTTCTTC
>few|TRBJ2-7|TRBV5-1|NA
CASSLAGAEFDEQYF
TGCGCCAGCAGCTTGGCGGGAGCTGAGTTCGACGAGCAGTACTTC
>few|TRBJ2-2|TRBV12-5|TRBD2
CASGSGTSGRSGELFF
TGTGCTAGTGGCTCCGGGACTAGCGGGAGATCCGGGGAGCTGTTTTTT
>NA|TRBJ2-2|TRBV7-2|TRBD1
CASSLLPGRQGPGELFF
TGTGCCAGCAGTTTACTACCCGGGAGACAGGGGCCCGGGGAGCTGTTTTTT
>few|TRBJ1-5|TRBV28|NA
CASSLLKSGNQPQHF
TGTGCCAGCAGTTTACTCAAATCGGGCAATCAGCCCCAGCATTTT
>few|TRBJ2-5|TRBV2|NA
CASSEVIRAQETQYF
TGTGCCAGCAGTGAAGTGATCAGGGCCCAAGAGACCCAGTACTTC
>few|TRBJ2-5|TRBV29-1|NA
CSVEDPVQETQYF
TGCAGCGTTGAAGACCCCGTACAAGAGACCCAGTACTTC
>few|TRBJ2-1|TRBV5-6|TRBD2
CASSSTSGREGGINEQFF
TGTGCCAGCAGCTCGACTAGCGGGAGAGAGGGGGGAATCAATGAGCAGTTCTTC
>NA|TRBJ2-5|TRBV15|NA
CATSRDLAGKETQYF
TGTGCCACCAGCAGAGATTTGGCAGGAAAAGAGACCCAGTACTTC